In its sample, the clone carrying this T cell receptor beta chain was seen a few times. The data belong to a study of T cells after yellow fever vaccination. TCRdb ran MiXCR on the 5' RACE reads and lists one entry per CDR3 protein. Found here are some 350,000 distinct CDR3 sequences, 4% of them singletons; the top ten hold approximately 24%. CDR3 length: 16 residues. The sequence derives from a man aged 18 to 35 who received the YFV17D yellow fever vaccine. V gene TRBV21-1 combines with J gene TRBJ2-4. TRBV21-1 is a pseudogene. The starting material was PBMCs, obtained 5 days after the yellow fever booster vaccination. The CDR3 coding sequence is TGTGCCAGCAGCAACATGGGCAGCCTAGCCAAAAACATTCAGTACTTC. Its protein product is CASSNMGSLAKNIQYF.